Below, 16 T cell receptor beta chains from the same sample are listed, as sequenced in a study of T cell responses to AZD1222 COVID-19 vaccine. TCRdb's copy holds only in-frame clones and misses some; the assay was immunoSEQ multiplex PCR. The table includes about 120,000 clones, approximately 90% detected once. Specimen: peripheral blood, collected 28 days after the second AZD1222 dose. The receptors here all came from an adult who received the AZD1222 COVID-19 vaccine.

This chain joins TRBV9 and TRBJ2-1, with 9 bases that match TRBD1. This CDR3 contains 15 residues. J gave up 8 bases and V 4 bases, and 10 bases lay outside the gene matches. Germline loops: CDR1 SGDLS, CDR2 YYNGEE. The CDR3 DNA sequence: TGTGCCAGCAGCCCAGGGGACAGGGCGTTGGATGAGCAGTTCTTC. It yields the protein CASSPGDRALDEQFF.

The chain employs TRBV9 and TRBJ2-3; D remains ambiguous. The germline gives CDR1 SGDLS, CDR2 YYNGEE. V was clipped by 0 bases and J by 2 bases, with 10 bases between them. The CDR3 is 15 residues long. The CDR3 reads CASSVGPQITDTQYF. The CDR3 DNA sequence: TGTGCCAGCAGCGTAGGTCCGCAAATCACAGATACGCAGTATTTT.

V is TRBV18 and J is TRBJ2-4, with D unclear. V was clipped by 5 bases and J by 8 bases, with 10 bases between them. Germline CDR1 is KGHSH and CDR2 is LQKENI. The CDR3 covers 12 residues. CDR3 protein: CASSMGSDIQYF. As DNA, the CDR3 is TGTGCCAGCTCAATGGGGTCGGACATTCAGTACTTC.

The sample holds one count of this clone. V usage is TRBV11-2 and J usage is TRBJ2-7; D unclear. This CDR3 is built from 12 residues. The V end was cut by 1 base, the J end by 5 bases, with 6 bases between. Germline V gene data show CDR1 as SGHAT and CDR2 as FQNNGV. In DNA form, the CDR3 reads TGTGCCAGCAGCTTAGTCCTCGACGAGCAGTACTTC. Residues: CASSLVLDEQYF.

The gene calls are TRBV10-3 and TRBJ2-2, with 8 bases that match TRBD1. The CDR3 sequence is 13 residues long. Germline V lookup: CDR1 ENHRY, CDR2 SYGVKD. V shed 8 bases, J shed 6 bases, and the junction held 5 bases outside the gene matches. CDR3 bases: TGTGCCATCGGCAACAGGGGGGCCGGGGAGCTGTTTTTT. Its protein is CAIGNRGAGELFF.

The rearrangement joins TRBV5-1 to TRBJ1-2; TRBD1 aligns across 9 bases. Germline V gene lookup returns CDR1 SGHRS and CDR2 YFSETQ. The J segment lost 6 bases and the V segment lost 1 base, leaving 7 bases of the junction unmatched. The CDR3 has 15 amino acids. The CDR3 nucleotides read TGCGCCAGCAGCTTGTCTCGGACAGGGGAGGATGGCTACACCTTC. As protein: CASSLSRTGEDGYTF. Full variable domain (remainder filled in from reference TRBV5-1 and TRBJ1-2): KAGVTQTPRYLIKTRGQQVTLSCSPISGHRSVSWYQQTPGQGLQFLFEYFSETQRNKGNFPGRFSGRQFSNSRSEMNVSTLELGDSALYLCASSLSRTGEDGYTFGSGTRLTVV.

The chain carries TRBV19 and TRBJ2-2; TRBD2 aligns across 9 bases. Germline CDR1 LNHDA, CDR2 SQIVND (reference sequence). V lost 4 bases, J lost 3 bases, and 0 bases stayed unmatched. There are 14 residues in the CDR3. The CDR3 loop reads CASSSGGDTGELFF. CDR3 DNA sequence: TGTGCCAGTAGTAGCGGGGGGGACACCGGGGAGCTGTTTTTT.

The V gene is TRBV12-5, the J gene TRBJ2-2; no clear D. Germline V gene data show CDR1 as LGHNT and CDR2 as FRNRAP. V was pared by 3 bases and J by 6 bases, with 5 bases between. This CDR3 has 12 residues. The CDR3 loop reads CASGFNSGELFF. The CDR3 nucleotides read TGTGCTAGTGGTTTCAACTCCGGGGAGCTGTTTTTT.

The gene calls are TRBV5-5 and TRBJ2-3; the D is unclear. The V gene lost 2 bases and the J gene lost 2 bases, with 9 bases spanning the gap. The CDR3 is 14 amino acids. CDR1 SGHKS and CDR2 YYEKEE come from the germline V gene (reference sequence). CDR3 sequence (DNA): TGTGCCAGCAGCTTTTATCAGGACACAGATACGCAGTATTTT. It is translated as CASSFYQDTDTQYF.

CDR3 in DNA: TGTGCCAGCAGCCAGTGGGCGGACTATGGCTACACCTTC. This sequence encodes CASSQWADYGYTF. This sequence joins TRBV3-1 (or the pseudogene TRBV3-2) and TRBJ1-2, with no clear D. Per germline, CDR1 LGHDT and CDR2 YNNKEL (reference sequence). Trimming pared 3 bases from V and 3 bases from J, leaving 8 bases between. This CDR3 is built from 13 residues.

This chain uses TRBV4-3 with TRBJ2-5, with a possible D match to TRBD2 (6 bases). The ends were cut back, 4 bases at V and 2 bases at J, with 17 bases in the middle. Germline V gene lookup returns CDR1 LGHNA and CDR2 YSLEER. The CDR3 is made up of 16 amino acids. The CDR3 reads CASSPGTVGDQETQYF. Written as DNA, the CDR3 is TGCGCCAGCAGCCCCGGGACTGTAGGGGATCAAGAGACCCAGTACTTC.

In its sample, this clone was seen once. The CDR3, as DNA: TGTGCCAGCAGTGAAGCAGGCGGATATAGCAATCAGCCCCAGCATTTT. It encodes CASSEAGGYSNQPQHF. The rearrangement joins TRBV2 to TRBJ1-5; no clear D gene. Germline V gene sequence: CDR1 SNHLY, CDR2 FYNNEI. There are 16 residues in the CDR3. V lost 0 bases and J lost 0, with 9 bases in between. Based on the CDR3 plus reference TRBV2 and TRBJ1-5, the full variable domain is EPEVTQTPSHQVTQMGQEVILRCVPISNHLYFYWYRQILGQKVEFLVSFYNNEISEKSEIFDDQFSVERPDGSNFTLKIRSTKLEDSAMYFCASSEAGGYSNQPQHFGDGTRLSIL.

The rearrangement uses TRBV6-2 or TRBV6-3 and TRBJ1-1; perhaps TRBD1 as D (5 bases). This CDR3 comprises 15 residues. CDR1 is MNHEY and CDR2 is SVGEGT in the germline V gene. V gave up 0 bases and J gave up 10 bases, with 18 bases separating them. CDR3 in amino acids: CASSYSGQGRTRAFF. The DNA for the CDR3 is TGTGCCAGCAGTTACTCGGGGCAGGGCCGTACTCGAGCTTTCTTT.

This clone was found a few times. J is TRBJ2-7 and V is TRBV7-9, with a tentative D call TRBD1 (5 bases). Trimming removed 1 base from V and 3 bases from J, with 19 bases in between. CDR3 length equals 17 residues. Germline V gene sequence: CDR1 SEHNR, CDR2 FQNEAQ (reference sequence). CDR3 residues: CASSLEGYRRMDYEQYF. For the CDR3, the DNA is TGTGCCAGCAGCTTAGAAGGTTACAGGCGGATGGACTACGAGCAGTACTTC.

As DNA, the CDR3 is TGTGCCAGCAGGGGCAGGAGGGGGAACACCGGGGAGCTGTTTTTT. Protein sequence: CASRGRRGNTGELFF. The genes are TRBV3-1 (or the pseudogene TRBV3-2) and TRBJ2-2; the D gene is possibly TRBD2 (6 bases). Germline V CDR1 and CDR2: LGHDT, YNNKEL (reference sequence). The V end was cut by 6 bases, the J end by 1 base, with 12 bases between. The length of the CDR3 is 15 residues.

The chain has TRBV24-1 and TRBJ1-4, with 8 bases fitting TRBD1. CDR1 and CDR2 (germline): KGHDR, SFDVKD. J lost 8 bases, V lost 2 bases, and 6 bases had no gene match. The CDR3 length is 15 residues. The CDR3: CATSDSVQGGEKLFF. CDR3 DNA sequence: TGTGCCACCAGTGATTCTGTACAGGGGGGCGAAAAACTGTTTTTT.